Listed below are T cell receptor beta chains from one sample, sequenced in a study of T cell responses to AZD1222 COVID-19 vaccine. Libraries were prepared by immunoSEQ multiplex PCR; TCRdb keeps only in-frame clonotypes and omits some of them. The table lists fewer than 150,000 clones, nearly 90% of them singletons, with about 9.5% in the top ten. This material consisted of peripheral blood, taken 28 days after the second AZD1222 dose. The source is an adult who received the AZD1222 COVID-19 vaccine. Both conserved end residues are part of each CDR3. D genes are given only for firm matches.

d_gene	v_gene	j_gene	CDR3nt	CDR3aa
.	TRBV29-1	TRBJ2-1	TGCAGCGGCAGGGGAGGCGATGAGCAGTTCTTC	CSGRGGDEQFF
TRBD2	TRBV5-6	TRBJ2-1	TGTGCCAGCAGCCTCCCCGGGACTAGCAATGAGCAGTTCTTC	CASSLPGTSNEQFF
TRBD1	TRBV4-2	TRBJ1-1	TGTGCCAGCAGCCAAGGAGGGGGCGGGGCTTTCTTT	CASSQGGGGAFF
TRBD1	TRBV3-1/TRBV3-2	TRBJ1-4	TGTGCCAGCAGCCAAGCGGTACAGGGGTGGGGAGAAAAACTGTTTTTT	CASSQAVQGWGEKLFF
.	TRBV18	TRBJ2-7	TGTGCCAGCTCACCAAGGTTAGACGAGCAGTACTTC	CASSPRLDEQYF
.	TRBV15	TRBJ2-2	TGTGCCACCAGCAGAGATACTAATGGCGGGGAGCTGTTTTTT	CATSRDTNGGELFF
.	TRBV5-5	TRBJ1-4	TGTGCCAGCAGCTTGGGGGGCCCCGGGGAAAAACTGTTTTTT	CASSLGGPGEKLFF
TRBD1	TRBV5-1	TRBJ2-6	TGCGCCAGCGGCGGACAGGGGGATAGTTTAAATTCTGGGGCCAACGTCCTGACTTTC	CASGGQGDSLNSGANVLTF
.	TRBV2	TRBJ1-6	TGTGCCAGCGCCTCAGGGGAGAGCAATTCACCCCTCCACTTT	CASASGESNSPLHF
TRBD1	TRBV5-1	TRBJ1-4	TGCGCCAGCAGCATGGGACAGGGTTATGAAAAACTGTTTTTT	CASSMGQGYEKLFF
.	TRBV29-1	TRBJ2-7	TGCAGCGTTGAGATCTTTAATCAGGGCAGCTCCTACGAGCAGTACTTC	CSVEIFNQGSSYEQYF
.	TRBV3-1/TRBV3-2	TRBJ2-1	TGTGCCAGCAGCCAAGAAGGCGGCTCGGGCGACTACCCACACTCCTACAATGAGCAGTTCTTC	CASSQEGGSGDYPHSYNEQFF
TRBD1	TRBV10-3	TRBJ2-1	TGTGCCATCGCTGGGACAGGGGGGCGCAATGAGCAGTTCTTC	CAIAGTGGRNEQFF